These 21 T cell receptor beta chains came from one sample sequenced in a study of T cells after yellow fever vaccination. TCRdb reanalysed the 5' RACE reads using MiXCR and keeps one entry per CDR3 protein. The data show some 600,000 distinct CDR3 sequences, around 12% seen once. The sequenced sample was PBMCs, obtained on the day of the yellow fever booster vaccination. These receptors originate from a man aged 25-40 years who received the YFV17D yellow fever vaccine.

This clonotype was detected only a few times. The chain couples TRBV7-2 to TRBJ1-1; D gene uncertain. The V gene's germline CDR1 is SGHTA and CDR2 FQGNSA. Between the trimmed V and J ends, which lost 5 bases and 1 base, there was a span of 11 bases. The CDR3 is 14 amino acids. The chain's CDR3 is CASSPDMANTEAFF. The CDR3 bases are TGTGCCAGCAGCCCAGACATGGCGAACACTGAAGCTTTCTTT.

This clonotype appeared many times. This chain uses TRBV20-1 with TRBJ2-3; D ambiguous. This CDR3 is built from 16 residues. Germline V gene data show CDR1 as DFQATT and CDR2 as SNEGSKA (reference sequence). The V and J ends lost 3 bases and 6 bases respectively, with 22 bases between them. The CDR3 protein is CSASVVDSQLKDTQYF. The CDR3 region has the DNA TGCAGTGCTAGTGTCGTCGATAGCCAGCTGAAGGATACGCAGTATTTT.

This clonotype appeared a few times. The CDR3 coding sequence is TGTGCCAGCAGAAACGGATACAATGAGCAGTTCTTC. As protein: CASRNGYNEQFF. The rearrangement uses TRBV28 and TRBJ2-1; no clear D. Trimming removed 6 bases at V and 4 bases at J, with 7 bases between. Germline V lookup: CDR1 MDHEN, CDR2 SYDVKM. This CDR3 comprises 12 residues.

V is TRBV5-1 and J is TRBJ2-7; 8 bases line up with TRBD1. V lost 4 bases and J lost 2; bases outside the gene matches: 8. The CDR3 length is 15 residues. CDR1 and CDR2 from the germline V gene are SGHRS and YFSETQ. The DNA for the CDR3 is TGCGCCAGCAGCCGGACAGGGACGCCGACCTACGAGCAGTACTTC. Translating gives CASSRTGTPTYEQYF. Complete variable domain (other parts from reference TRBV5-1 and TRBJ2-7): KAGVTQTPRYLIKTRGQQVTLSCSPISGHRSVSWYQQTPGQGLQFLFEYFSETQRNKGNFPGRFSGRQFSNSRSEMNVSTLELGDSALYLCASSRTGTPTYEQYFGPGTRLTVT.

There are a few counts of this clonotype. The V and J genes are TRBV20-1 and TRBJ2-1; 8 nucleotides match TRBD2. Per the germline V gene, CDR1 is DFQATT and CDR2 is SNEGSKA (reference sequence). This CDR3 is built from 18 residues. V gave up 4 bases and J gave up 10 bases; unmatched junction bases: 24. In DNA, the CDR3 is TGCAGTGCTACCGGATGGGGGTCTAGCGGGTTCACGGCATTCGAGCAGTTCTTC. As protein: CSATGWGSSGFTAFEQFF.

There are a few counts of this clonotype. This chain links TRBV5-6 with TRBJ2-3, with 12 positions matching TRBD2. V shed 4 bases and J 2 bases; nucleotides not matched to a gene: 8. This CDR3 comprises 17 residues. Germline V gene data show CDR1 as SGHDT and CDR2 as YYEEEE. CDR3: CASSAFGLAGHTDTQYF. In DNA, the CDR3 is TGTGCCAGCAGCGCCTTCGGACTAGCGGGACACACAGATACGCAGTATTTT.

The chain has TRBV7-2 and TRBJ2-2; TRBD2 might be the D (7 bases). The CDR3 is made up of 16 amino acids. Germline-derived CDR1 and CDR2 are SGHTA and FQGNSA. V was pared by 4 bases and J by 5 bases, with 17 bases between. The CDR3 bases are TGTGCCAGCAGCTGGGGGTTACAGGGAGGGACCGGGGAGCTGTTTTTT. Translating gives CASSWGLQGGTGELFF.

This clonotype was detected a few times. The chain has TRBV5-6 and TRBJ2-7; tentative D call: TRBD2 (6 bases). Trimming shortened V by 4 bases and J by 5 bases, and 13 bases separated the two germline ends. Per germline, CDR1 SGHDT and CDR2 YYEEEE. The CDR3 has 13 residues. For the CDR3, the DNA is TGTGCCAGCAGCAGGAGGGGAGCCGACGAGCAGTACTTC. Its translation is CASSRRGADEQYF.

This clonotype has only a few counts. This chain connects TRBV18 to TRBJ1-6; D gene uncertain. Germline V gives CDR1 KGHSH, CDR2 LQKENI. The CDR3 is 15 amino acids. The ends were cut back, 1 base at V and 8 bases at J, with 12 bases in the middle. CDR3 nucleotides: TGTGCCAGCTCACCACAGCCTGAAGGTTATTCACCCCTCCACTTT. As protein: CASSPQPEGYSPLHF.

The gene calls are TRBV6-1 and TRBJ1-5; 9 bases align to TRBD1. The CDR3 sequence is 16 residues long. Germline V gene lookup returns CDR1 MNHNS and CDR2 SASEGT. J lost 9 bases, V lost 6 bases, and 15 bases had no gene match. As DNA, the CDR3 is TGTGCCAGCAGCGGGAACACAGGGGGCCGGTTCGCGCCCCAGCATTTT. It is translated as CASSGNTGGRFAPQHF.

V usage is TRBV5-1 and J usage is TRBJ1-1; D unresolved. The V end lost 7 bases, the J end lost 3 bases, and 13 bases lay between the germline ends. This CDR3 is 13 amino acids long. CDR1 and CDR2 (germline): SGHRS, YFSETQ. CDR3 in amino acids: CASGPTPYTEAFF. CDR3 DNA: TGCGCCAGCGGGCCGACACCTTACACTGAAGCTTTCTTT.

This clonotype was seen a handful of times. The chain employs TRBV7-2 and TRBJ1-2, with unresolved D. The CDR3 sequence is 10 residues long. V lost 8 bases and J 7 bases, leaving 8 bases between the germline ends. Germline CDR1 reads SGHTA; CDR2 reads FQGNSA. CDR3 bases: TGTGCCAGCCTGGACCGTGGCTACACCTTC. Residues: CASLDRGYTF.

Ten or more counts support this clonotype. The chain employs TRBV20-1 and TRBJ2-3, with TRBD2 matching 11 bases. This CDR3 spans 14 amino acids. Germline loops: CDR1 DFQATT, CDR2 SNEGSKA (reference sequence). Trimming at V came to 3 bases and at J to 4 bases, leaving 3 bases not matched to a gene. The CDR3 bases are TGCAGTGCTAGTTTAGCGGGAGGGGCAGATACGCAGTATTTT. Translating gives CSASLAGGADTQYF.

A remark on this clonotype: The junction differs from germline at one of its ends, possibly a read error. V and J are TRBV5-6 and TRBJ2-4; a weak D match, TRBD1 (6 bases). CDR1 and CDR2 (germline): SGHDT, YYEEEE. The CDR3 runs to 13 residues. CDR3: CASSYLGTPFWNF. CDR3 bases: TGTGCCAGCAGCTACCTCGGGACACCCTTTTGGAACTTC.

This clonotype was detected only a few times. The CDR3 nucleotides are TGCAGTGTCCAGGGACAGGTCAATCAGCCCCAGCATTTT. It specifies CSVQGQVNQPQHF. The chain has TRBV20-1 and TRBJ1-5, with 8 bases that match TRBD1. The CDR3 runs 13 residues. Germline V gene lookup returns CDR1 DFQATT and CDR2 SNEGSKA (reference sequence). J lost 3 bases, V lost 7 bases, and 5 bases had no gene match.

The DNA for the CDR3 is TGTGCCAGTAGCCCAGCGGGGAGGGACCCTCATTCCTACAATGAGCAGTTCTTC. It specifies CASSPAGRDPHSYNEQFF. This chain links TRBV19 with TRBJ2-1; 7 bases map to TRBD2. The V gene end was trimmed by 6 bases and the J gene end by 1 base; junction bases not matched to a gene: 15. The germline V gene encodes CDR1 LNHDA and CDR2 SQIVND (reference sequence). The CDR3 extends over 18 amino acids.

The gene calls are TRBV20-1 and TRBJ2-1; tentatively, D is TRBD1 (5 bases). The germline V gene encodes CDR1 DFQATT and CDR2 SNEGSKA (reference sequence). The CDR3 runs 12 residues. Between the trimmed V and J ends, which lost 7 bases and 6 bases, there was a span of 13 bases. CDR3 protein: CSVTQGINEQFF. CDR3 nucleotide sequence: TGCAGTGTGACCCAGGGAATCAATGAGCAGTTCTTC.

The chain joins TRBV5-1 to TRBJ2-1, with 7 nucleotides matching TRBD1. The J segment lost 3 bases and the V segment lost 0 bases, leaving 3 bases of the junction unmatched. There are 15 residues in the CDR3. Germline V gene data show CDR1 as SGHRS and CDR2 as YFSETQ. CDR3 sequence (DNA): TGCGCCAGCAGCTTGGCAGGGACAGACTACAATGAGCAGTTCTTC. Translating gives CASSLAGTDYNEQFF.

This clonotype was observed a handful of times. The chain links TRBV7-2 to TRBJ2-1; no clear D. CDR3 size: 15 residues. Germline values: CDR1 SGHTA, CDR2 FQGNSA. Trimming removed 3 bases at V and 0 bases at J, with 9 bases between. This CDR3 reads CASSLSVSSYNEQFF. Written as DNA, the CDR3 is TGTGCCAGCAGCTTGTCGGTGAGCTCCTACAATGAGCAGTTCTTC.

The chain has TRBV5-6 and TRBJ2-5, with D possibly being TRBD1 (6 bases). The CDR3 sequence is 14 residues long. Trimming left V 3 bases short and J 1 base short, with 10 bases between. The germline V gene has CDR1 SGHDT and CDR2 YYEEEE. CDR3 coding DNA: TGTGCCAGCAGCTCCTACAGGGCCCAAGAGACCCAGTACTTC. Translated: CASSSYRAQETQYF.

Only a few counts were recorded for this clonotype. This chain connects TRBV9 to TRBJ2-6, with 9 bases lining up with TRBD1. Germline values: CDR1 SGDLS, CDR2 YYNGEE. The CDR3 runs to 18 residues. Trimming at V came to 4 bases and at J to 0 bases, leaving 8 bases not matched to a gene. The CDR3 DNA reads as TGTGCCAGCAGCACAGGGACAGGGACTTTCTCTGGGGCCAACGTCCTGACTTTC. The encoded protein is CASSTGTGTFSGANVLTF.